This TCR beta chain was profiled in a study of T cell repertoires in aging, cancer and after chemotherapy. Across the whole study: About 9 million TCR reads made up the full dataset. Study observations and caveats: In cancer patients, declining TCR diversity with age involved lost richness and lost evenness.

Amplification of TCR beta used genomic DNA extracted from peripheral blood. The CDR3 sequence is 16 residues long. J lost 2 bases, V lost 3 bases, and 8 bases had no gene match. Looked up from germline, CDR1 is GTSNPN and CDR2 is SVGIG (reference sequence). By its share, this clonotype is medium-sized (0.01 to 0.1%). What it binds is not known. TRB rearrangements spanning V, D and J were amplified using mixed TRB-A/B primers. One entry per CDR3 protein, called by TCRdb with MiXCR from the multiplex PCR reads. The sample lists about 1,200 distinct CDR3 sequences; 20% to 25% were seen once. The chain is built from TRBV30 and TRBJ2-2; TRBD2 agrees at 8 bases. The sequenced material came from blood. This clonotype was sampled from a human donor with a solid tumor. This CDR3 reads CAWSLRGLANTGELFF. The CDR3 region has the DNA TGTGCCTGGAGCCTCCGTGGACTAGCAAACACCGGGGAGCTGTTTTTT.